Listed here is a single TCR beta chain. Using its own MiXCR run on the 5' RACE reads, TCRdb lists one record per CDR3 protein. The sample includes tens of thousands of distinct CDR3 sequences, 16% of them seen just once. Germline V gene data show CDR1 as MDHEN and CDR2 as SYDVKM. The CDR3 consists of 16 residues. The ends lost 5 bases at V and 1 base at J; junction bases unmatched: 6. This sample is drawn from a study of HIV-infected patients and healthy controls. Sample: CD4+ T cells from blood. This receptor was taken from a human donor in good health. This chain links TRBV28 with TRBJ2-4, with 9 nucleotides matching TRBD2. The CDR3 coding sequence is TGTGCCAGCAGTGCGGGAGGGCTGGGGGCCAAAAACATTCAGTACTTC. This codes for CASSAGGLGAKNIQYF.